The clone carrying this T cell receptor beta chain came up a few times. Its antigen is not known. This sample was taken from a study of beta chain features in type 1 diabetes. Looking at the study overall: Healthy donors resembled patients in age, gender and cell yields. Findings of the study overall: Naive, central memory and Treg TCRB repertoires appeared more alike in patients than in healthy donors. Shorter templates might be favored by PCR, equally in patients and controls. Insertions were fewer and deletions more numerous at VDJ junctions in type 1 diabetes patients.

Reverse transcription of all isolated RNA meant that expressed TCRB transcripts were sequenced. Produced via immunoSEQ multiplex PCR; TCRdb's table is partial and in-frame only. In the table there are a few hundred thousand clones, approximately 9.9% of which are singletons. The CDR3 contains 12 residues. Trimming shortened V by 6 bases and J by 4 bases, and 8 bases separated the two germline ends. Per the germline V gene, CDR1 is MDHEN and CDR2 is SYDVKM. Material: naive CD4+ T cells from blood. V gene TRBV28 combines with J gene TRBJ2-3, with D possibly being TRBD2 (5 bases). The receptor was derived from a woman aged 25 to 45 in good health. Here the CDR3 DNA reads TGTGCCAGCAGCAGCGGACCAGATACGCAGTATTTT. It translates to CASSSGPDTQYF.